This is a list of T cell receptor beta chains from one sample in a study of blood T cell repertoires in COVID-19. Assay used: immunoSEQ multiplex PCR; TCRdb lists only in-frame clones, some missing. The data show around 100,000 clones, over 75% seen once. Sequenced material: peripheral blood. The receptors were gathered from a human donor in a cohort sampled during active COVID-19. Both conserved end residues are part of each CDR3. The D gene is left open where the match is weak. Size is omitted from some rows. Given values are once, few, many or a class for expanded clones.

d_call j_call clone_size v_call cdr3_aa cdr3_nt
NA TRBJ2-7 once TRBV6-7 CASSFGTLLRSSYEQYF TGTGCCAGCAGTTTCGGGACACTGCTCAGGAGCTCCTACGAGCAGTACTTC
NA TRBJ1-5 NA TRBV6-2/TRBV6-3 CASGQQGPNQPQHF TGTGCCAGCGGCCAACAGGGACCTAATCAGCCCCAGCATTTT
TRBD2 TRBJ2-2 NA TRBV2 CASRLSGSNTGELFF TGTGCCAGCAGACTTAGCGGGAGCAACACCGGGGAGCTGTTTTTT
NA TRBJ1-5 NA TRBV19 CASSILNQPQHF TGTGCCAGTAGTATACTTAATCAGCCCCAGCATTTT
NA TRBJ2-5 NA TRBV5-6 CASNRQSRETQYF TGTGCCAGCAATAGACAGTCCCGAGAGACCCAGTACTTC
NA TRBJ2-7 few TRBV4-2 CASSHGGHGPSYEQYF TGTGCCAGCAGCCATGGGGGCCACGGCCCCTCCTACGAGCAGTACTTC
TRBD2 TRBJ2-1 NA TRBV6-2/TRBV6-3 CASSYNGLAGVKYEQFF TGTGCCAGCAGTTACAACGGTCTAGCGGGGGTGAAGTATGAGCAGTTCTTC
NA TRBJ2-3 once TRBV13 CASSLGSRGDTQYF TGTGCCAGCAGCTTAGGGAGTAGGGGAGATACGCAGTATTTT
NA TRBJ1-2 NA TRBV28 CASSPPGLTF TGTGCCAGCAGTCCCCCGGGACTCACCTTC
TRBD2 TRBJ2-2 NA TRBV4-1 CASSQEGLAGTGELFF TGCGCCAGCAGCCAAGAAGGGCTAGCGGGGACCGGGGAGCTGTTTTTT
TRBD1 TRBJ2-5 NA TRBV15 CATSRGGQGIRETQYF TGTGCCACCAGCAGAGGGGGACAGGGTATTAGGGAGACCCAGTACTTC
TRBD2 TRBJ2-7 NA TRBV19 CASSNSGGSYEQYF TGTGCCAGTAGTAATAGCGGGGGGTCCTACGAGCAGTACTTC
NA TRBJ2-7 NA TRBV18 CASSPPTNSYEQYF TGTGCCAGCTCACCACCGACTAACTCCTACGAGCAGTACTTC
TRBD1 TRBJ1-2 once TRBV6-5 CASSKGTGIYGYTF TGTGCCAGTTCTAAAGGGACAGGGATTTATGGCTACACCTTC
TRBD2 TRBJ2-7 few TRBV5-4 CATEGRWASGMREQYF TGTGCCACAGAGGGGAGATGGGCTAGCGGCATGAGGGAGCAGTACTTC
NA TRBJ2-5 NA TRBV3-1/TRBV3-2 CASSHPPGETQYF TGTGCCAGCAGCCACCCGCCGGGGGAGACCCAGTACTTC
TRBD2 TRBJ2-5 NA TRBV5-6 CASSLWGREVAQETQYF TGTGCCAGCAGCCTATGGGGGCGGGAGGTCGCTCAAGAGACCCAGTACTTC
NA TRBJ2-5 NA TRBV28 CASTPRDRTQETQYF TGTGCCAGCACCCCGCGGGACCGCACACAAGAGACCCAGTACTTC
NA TRBJ2-7 NA TRBV29-1 CSARGTAAYEQYF TGCAGCGCCCGGGGGACAGCGGCCTACGAGCAGTACTTC
NA TRBJ1-1 few TRBV9 CASSVARSGTEAFF TGTGCCAGCAGCGTAGCTCGGTCGGGCACTGAAGCTTTCTTT
NA TRBJ1-5 NA TRBV19 CASSGRTDSNQPQHF TGTGCCAGTAGTGGGAGGACGGATAGCAATCAGCCCCAGCATTTT
TRBD1 TRBJ2-7 NA TRBV28 CASSLWGTGTPYEQYF TGTGCCAGCAGTTTATGGGGGACAGGGACACCCTACGAGCAGTACTTC
TRBD1 TRBJ1-2 NA TRBV18 CASTKAGGLFYGYTF TGTGCCAGCACCAAGGCAGGGGGTTTATTTTATGGCTACACCTTC
NA TRBJ1-5 NA TRBV3-1/TRBV3-2 CASSQASGGNQPQHF TGTGCCAGCAGCCAAGCGTCGGGGGGCAATCAGCCCCAGCATTTT
NA TRBJ2-3 NA TRBV27 CASRTSTDTQYF TGTGCCAGCAGGACTAGCACAGATACGCAGTATTTT
TRBD1 TRBJ1-4 few TRBV2 CASSYFAGGTEEEKLFF TGTGCCAGCAGTTACTTTGCAGGGGGGACTGAGGAAGAAAAACTGTTTTTT
NA TRBJ1-5 NA TRBV6-5 CASSYSVTGSQPQHF TGTGCCAGCAGTTACTCGGTAACAGGGAGTCAGCCCCAGCATTTT
NA TRBJ1-6 NA TRBV10-2 CASRKSQVAPLHF TGCGCCAGCAGGAAGAGCCAGGTGGCACCCCTCCACTTT
TRBD1 TRBJ1-2 NA TRBV6-1 CASSGGTGGIPSDYGYTF TGTGCCAGCAGTGGAGGGACAGGGGGTATCCCATCTGACTATGGCTACACCTTC
TRBD1 TRBJ2-7 few TRBV12-3/TRBV12-4 CASGTGYEQYF TGTGCCAGCGGGACAGGTTACGAGCAGTACTTC
NA TRBJ2-5 NA TRBV3-1/TRBV3-2 CASSQEFQVKETQYF TGTGCCAGCAGCCAAGAGTTCCAGGTCAAAGAGACCCAGTACTTC
TRBD2 TRBJ2-5 NA TRBV3-1/TRBV3-2 CASSQVSAGGPTKTQYF TGTGCCAGCAGCCAAGTGTCAGCGGGAGGGCCTACGAAGACCCAGTACTTC
TRBD1 TRBJ1-4 NA TRBV18 CASSPPDRGFEKLFF TGTGCCAGCTCGCCTCCGGACAGGGGTTTCGAAAAACTGTTTTTT
TRBD2 TRBJ2-7 NA TRBV4-1 CASSLIAGGSYEQYF TGCGCCAGCAGCCTTATAGCGGGAGGGTCCTACGAGCAGTACTTC